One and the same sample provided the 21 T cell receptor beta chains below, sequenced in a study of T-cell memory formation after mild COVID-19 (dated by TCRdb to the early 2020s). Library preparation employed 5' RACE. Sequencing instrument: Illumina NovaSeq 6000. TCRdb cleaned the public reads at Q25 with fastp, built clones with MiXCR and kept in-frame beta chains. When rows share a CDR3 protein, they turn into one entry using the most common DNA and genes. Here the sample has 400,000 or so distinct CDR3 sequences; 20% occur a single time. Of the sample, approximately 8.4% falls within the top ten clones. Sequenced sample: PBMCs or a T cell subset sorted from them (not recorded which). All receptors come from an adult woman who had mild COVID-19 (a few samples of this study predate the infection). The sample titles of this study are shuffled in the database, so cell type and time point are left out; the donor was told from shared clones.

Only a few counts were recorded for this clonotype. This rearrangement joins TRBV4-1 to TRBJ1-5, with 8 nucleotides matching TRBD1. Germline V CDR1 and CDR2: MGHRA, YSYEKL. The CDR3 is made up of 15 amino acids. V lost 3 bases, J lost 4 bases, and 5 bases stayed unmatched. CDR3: CASSHPGGGNQPQHF. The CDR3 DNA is TGCGCCAGCAGCCATCCAGGGGGCGGAAATCAGCCCCAGCATTTT.

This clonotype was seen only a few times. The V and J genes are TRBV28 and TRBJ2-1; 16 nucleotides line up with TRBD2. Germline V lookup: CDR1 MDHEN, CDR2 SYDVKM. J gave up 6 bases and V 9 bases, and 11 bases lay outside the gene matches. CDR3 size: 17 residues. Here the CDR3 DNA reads TGTGCCAGAAAAAACATTGGGACTAGCGGGAGGGGCAATGAGCAGTTCTTC. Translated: CARKNIGTSGRGNEQFF.

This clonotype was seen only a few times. For the CDR3, the DNA is TGTGCCAGCAGTTTAGGTGTGGGCTTGGGGGGTGAGACCCAGTACTTC. This sequence encodes CASSLGVGLGGETQYF. The gene calls are TRBV27 and TRBJ2-5; D might be TRBD2 (6 bases). Germline lookup yields CDR1 MNHEY and CDR2 SMNVEV (reference sequence). The V gene lost 2 bases and the J gene lost 5 bases, with 18 bases spanning the gap. The CDR3 length is 16 residues.

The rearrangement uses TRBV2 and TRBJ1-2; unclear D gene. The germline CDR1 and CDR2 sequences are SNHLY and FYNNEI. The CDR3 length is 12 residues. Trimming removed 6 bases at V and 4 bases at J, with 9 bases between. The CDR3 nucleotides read TGTGCCAGCAGCTCCGTTACCTATGGCTACACCTTC. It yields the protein CASSSVTYGYTF.

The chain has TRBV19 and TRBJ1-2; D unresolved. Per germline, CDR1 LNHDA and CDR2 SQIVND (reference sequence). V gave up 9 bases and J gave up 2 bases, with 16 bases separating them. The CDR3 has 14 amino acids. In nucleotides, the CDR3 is TGTGCCAGCCAAGGAACATCCCTAAACTATGGCTACACCTTC. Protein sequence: CASQGTSLNYGYTF.

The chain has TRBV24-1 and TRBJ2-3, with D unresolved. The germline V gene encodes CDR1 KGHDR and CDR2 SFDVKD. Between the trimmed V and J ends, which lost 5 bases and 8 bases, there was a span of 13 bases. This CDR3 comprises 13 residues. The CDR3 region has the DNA TGTGCCACCAGTGGACCCTCTGTGGGTACGCAGTATTTT. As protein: CATSGPSVGTQYF.

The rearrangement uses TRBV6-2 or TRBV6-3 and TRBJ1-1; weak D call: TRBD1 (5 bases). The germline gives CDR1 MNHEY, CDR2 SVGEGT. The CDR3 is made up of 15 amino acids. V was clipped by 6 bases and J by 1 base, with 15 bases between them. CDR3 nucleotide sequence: TGTGCCAGCAGCAAAGTGGGACGGACGAACACTGAAGCTTTCTTT. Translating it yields CASSKVGRTNTEAFF.

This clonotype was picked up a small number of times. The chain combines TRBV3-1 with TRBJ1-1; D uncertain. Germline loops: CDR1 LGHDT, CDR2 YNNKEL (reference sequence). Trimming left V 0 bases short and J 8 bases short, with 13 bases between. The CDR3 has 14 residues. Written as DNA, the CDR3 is TGTGCCAGCAGCCAAGAAAGTCCCCCCGTAGAAGCTTTCTTT. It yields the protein CASSQESPPVEAFF.

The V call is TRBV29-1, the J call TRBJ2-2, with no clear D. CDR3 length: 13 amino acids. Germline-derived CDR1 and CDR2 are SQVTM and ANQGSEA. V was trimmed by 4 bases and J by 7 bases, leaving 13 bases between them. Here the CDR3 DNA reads TGCAGCGTTGCGTGGCCAGAGAACGGGGAGCTGTTTTTT. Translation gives CSVAWPENGELFF.

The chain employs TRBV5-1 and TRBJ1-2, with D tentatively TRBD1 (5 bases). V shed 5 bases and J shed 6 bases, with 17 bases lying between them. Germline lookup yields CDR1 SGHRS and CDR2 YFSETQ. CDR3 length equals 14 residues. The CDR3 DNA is TGCGCCAGCAGAATGGGGGAGGCGCAGGATGGCTACACCTTC. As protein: CASRMGEAQDGYTF.

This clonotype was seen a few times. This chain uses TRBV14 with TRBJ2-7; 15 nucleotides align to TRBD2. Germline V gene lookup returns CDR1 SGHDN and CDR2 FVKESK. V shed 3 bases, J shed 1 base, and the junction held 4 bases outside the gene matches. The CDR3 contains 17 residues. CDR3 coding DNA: TGTGCCAGCAGCCACGGGACTAGCGGGAGGATATCCTACGAGCAGTACTTC. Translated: CASSHGTSGRISYEQYF.

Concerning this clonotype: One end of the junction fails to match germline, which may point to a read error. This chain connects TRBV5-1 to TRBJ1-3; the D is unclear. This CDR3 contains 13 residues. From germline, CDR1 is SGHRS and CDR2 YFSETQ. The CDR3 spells CAISPGTGNTIYF. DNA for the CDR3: TGCGCCATCAGCCCGGGAACCGGAAACACCATATATTTT.

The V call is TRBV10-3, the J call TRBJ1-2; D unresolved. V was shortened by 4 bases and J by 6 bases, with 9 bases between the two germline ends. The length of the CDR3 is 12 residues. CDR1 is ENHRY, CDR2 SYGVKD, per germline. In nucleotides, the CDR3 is TGTGCCATCAGTGCCACTTACCATGGCTACACCTTC. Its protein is CAISATYHGYTF.

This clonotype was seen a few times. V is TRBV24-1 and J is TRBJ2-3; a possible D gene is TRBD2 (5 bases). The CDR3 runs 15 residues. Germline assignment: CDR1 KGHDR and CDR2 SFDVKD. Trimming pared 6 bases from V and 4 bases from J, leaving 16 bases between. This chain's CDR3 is CATSWSGGGADTQYF. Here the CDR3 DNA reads TGTGCCACCAGTTGGTCCGGCGGAGGAGCAGATACGCAGTATTTT.

The CDR3 spells CASSPGGWDTQYF. The CDR3 bases are TGTGCCAGCAGCCCCGGGGGGTGGGATACGCAGTATTTT. This sequence joins TRBV7-8 and TRBJ2-3; 7 bases fit TRBD2. Germline trimming cut 5 bases from V and 6 bases from J; bases unmatched to any gene: 5. Germline V gene sequence: CDR1 SGHVS, CDR2 FQNEAQ. The CDR3 has 13 residues.

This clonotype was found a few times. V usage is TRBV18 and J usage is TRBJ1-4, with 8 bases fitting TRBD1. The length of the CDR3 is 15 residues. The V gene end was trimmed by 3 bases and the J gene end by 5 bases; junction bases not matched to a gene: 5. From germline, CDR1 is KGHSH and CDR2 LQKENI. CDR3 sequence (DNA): TGTGCCAGCTCACCGACAGGGGCGGAAAATGAAAAACTGTTTTTT. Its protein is CASSPTGAENEKLFF.

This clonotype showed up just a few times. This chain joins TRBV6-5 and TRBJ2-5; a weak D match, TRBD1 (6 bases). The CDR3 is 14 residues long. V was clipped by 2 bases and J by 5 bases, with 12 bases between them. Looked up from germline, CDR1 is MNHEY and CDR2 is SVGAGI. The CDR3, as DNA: TGTGCCAGCAGTTACGCTGGGGGCCGGGAGACCCAGTACTTC. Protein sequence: CASSYAGGRETQYF.

CDR3 sequence: CASSPWGATDTQYF. The DNA for the CDR3 is TGTGCCAGCAGTCCATGGGGAGCCACAGATACGCAGTATTTT. This sequence joins TRBV6-2 or TRBV6-3 and TRBJ2-3, with D perhaps matching TRBD2 (5 bases). V dropped 5 bases and J dropped 2 bases, with 11 bases sitting between them. Germline values: CDR1 MNHEY, CDR2 SVGEGT. CDR3 size: 14 residues.

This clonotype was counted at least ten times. CDR3: CSASERGVSYEQYF. The CDR3 nucleotides read TGCAGTGCTAGCGAGCGGGGGGTATCCTACGAGCAGTACTTC. The chain recombines TRBV20-1 with TRBJ2-7; 9 nucleotides agree with TRBD2. The length of the CDR3 is 14 residues. Germline CDR1 is DFQATT and CDR2 is SNEGSKA (reference sequence). J was trimmed by 1 base and V by 3 bases; bases with no gene match: 4.

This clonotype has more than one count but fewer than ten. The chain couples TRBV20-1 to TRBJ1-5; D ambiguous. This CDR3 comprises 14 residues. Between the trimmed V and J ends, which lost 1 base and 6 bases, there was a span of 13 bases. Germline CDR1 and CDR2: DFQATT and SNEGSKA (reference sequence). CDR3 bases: TGCAGTGCTAGAGGGTCCGGGTGGAGTCAGCCCCAGCATTTT. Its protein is CSARGSGWSQPQHF.

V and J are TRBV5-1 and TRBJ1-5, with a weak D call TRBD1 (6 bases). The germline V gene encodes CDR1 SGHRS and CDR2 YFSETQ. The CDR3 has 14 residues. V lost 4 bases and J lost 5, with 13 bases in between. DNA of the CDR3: TGCGCCAGCAGCGTCGACGGGGGCTATCAGCCCCAGCATTTT. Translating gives CASSVDGGYQPQHF.